The 26 T cell receptor beta chains given below trace back to one sample, sequenced in a study of shared clonotypes between healthy human individuals. Profiled with immunoSEQ multiplex PCR; TCRdb holds only in-frame clones, not every one. The sample contains fewer than 850,000 clones, roughly 70% of which appear only once. Sequenced input: memory CD4+ T cells sorted from blood. Regarding subset: CD45RA-negative fraction. These TCRs come from a woman under 40 in good health.

The chain employs TRBV5-6 and TRBJ1-1; a weak D match, TRBD1 (5 bases). CDR3 length: 13 residues. Looked up from germline, CDR1 is SGHDT and CDR2 is YYEEEE. The V end lost 2 bases, the J end lost 6 bases, and 11 bases lay between the germline ends. The CDR3 is CASSLDRSPEAFF. In nucleotides, the CDR3 is TGTGCCAGCAGCTTAGACAGAAGTCCTGAAGCTTTCTTT.

V gene TRBV7-3 combines with J gene TRBJ1-1; no firm D call. Trimming cost V 1 base and J 10 bases, with 10 bases left between them. Germline CDR1 is SGHTA and CDR2 is FQGTGA. This CDR3 spans 12 amino acids. This CDR3 is CASSLIPGIAFF. The CDR3 nucleotides are TGTGCCAGCAGCTTAATTCCCGGCATAGCTTTCTTT.

This chain connects TRBV11-2 to TRBJ1-1; 8 nucleotides line up with TRBD1. The germline CDR1 and CDR2 sequences are SGHAT and FQNNGV. The CDR3 runs 15 residues. After removal of 1 base from V and 5 bases from J, the junction contained 6 bases not matched to a gene. CDR3 DNA: TGTGCCAGCAGCTTAGGGCGACAGGGGTTAACTGAAGCTTTCTTT. It is translated as CASSLGRQGLTEAFF.

The chain recombines TRBV9 with TRBJ1-1; D ambiguous. Germline CDR1 reads SGDLS; CDR2 reads YYNGEE. This CDR3 spans 14 amino acids. The V and J ends lost 4 bases and 7 bases respectively, with 17 bases between them. CDR3: CASSLAASVGEAFF. CDR3 bases: TGTGCCAGCAGCCTGGCAGCATCCGTAGGTGAAGCTTTCTTT.

The chain couples TRBV29-1 to TRBJ2-5; 8 bases are a match to TRBD1. Germline assignment: CDR1 SQVTM and CDR2 ANQGSEA. This CDR3 has 18 residues. V trimming: 0 bases; J trimming: 0 bases; junction bases outside the gene matches: 12. The CDR3 DNA reads TGCAGCGTTGAAGAGAGGAGACAGGGGCTCGAGTACCAAGAGACCCAGTACTTC. Its protein is CSVEERRQGLEYQETQYF.

This clone occurred once. Other DNA sequences within the sample encode an identical CDR3. This sequence joins TRBV18 and TRBJ1-4; TRBD1 matches 8 bases. CDR3 size: 15 residues. With 0 bases clipped from V and 5 bases from J, the junction kept 2 bases outside the gene matches. CDR1 and CDR2 (germline): KGHSH, LQKENI. The DNA of the CDR3 is TGTGCCAGCTCACCACCCGGACAGGGAAATGAAAAACTGTTTTTT. Its protein is CASSPPGQGNEKLFF.

The chain is built from TRBV5-1 and TRBJ1-2; a possible D gene is TRBD1 (6 bases). V was shortened by 4 bases and J by 1 base, with 20 bases between the two germline ends. CDR1 SGHRS and CDR2 YFSETQ come from the germline V gene. The CDR3 runs 17 residues. The CDR3 reads CASSAGTPGTYNYGYTF. For the CDR3, the DNA is TGCGCCAGCAGCGCCGGGACACCGGGGACCTATAACTATGGCTACACCTTC.

This clone has a handful of counts. V gene TRBV7-8 combines with J gene TRBJ2-2; TRBD2 is a possible D gene (5 bases). Germline CDR1 SGHVS, CDR2 FQNEAQ. V was pared by 1 base and J by 11 bases, with 20 bases between. This CDR3 contains 16 residues. The CDR3 is CASSLGGAGTLGELFF. DNA for the CDR3: TGTGCCAGCAGCTTAGGTGGCGCGGGTACCCTCGGAGAGCTGTTTTTT.

The V and J genes are TRBV2 and TRBJ1-1; D not certain. From germline, CDR1 is SNHLY and CDR2 FYNNEI. Trimming shortened V by 6 bases and J by 4 bases, and 12 bases separated the two germline ends. This CDR3 has 13 amino acids. The CDR3 sequence is CASRGFLATEAFF. CDR3 coding DNA: TGTGCCAGCAGGGGCTTCCTGGCCACTGAAGCTTTCTTT.

The chain employs TRBV11-3 and TRBJ2-2; D gene ambiguous. Trimming took 1 base from V and 0 from J, leaving 3 bases between them. Germline V lookup: CDR1 SGHNT, CDR2 YENEEA. This CDR3 is 14 amino acids long. This CDR3 is CASSLAANTGELFF. The CDR3 region has the DNA TGTGCCAGCAGCTTAGCGGCGAACACCGGGGAGCTGTTTTTT.

The rearrangement uses TRBV11-2 and TRBJ2-1; 13 positions agree with TRBD2. The CDR3 spans 16 residues. The V segment lost 2 bases and the J segment 6 bases; nucleotides outside the gene matches: 4. Germline assignment: CDR1 SGHAT and CDR2 FQNNGV. For the CDR3, the DNA is TGTGCCAGCAGCTTAATGGGGACTAGCGGGATCAATGAGCAGTTCTTC. Residues: CASSLMGTSGINEQFF.

This clone came up a few times. This sequence joins TRBV4-2 and TRBJ2-7; 10 bases are a match to TRBD1. Germline V CDR1 and CDR2: LGHNA, YNFKEQ. CDR3 length: 17 amino acids. The V gene end was trimmed by 1 base and the J gene end by 3 bases; junction bases not matched to a gene: 9. The CDR3 nucleotides are TGTGCCAGCAGCCAAGCGTCTGGACAGGGGGGGGACTACGAGCAGTACTTC. It translates to CASSQASGQGGDYEQYF.

V usage is TRBV7-2 and J usage is TRBJ2-1, with D perhaps TRBD1 or TRBD2 (5 bases each). The V end lost 6 bases, the J end lost 8 bases, and 23 bases lay between the germline ends. The CDR3 is 16 amino acids. Germline CDR1 and CDR2: SGHTA and FQGNSA. The CDR3 sequence is CASSPGLGFILDEQFF. CDR3 nucleotides: TGTGCCAGCAGTCCGGGGCTGGGTTTTATTCTCGATGAGCAGTTCTTC.

The genes are TRBV4-1 and TRBJ2-5; tentatively, D is TRBD2 (5 bases). Trimming removed 3 bases at V and 0 bases at J, with 8 bases between. Germline assignment: CDR1 MGHRA and CDR2 YSYEKL. CDR3 length: 14 amino acids. The CDR3 bases are TGCGCCAGCAGCCAGACGGGGTACCAAGAGACCCAGTACTTC. It encodes CASSQTGYQETQYF.

As regards this clone: One end of the junction varies from germline; a read error may be responsible. The chain recombines TRBV10-3 with TRBJ1-1; the D gene is possibly TRBD1 (6 bases). The CDR3 is made up of 17 amino acids. Germline CDR1 and CDR2: ENHRY and SYGVKD. In DNA form, the CDR3 reads TGTGCCATCAGCGAGTATGGGGGCGGTGCAAGGGACACTGAAGCTTTCTTT. Its protein product is CAISEYGGGARDTEAFF.

The chain combines TRBV7-2 with TRBJ2-1, with D maybe TRBD2 (6 bases). V gave up 5 bases and J gave up 5 bases, with 10 bases separating them. Germline V CDR1 and CDR2: SGHTA, FQGNSA. CDR3 length: 13 amino acids. The CDR3 is CASSPERDNEQFF. The DNA for the CDR3 is TGTGCCAGCAGCCCCGAGCGGGACAATGAGCAGTTCTTC.

The gene calls are TRBV7-2 and TRBJ2-7; TRBD2 matches 10 bases. CDR3 size: 15 residues. Germline assignment: CDR1 SGHTA and CDR2 FQGNSA. The V and J ends lost 5 bases and 3 bases, in that order; junction bases with no gene match: 7. For the CDR3, the DNA is TGTGCCAGCAGCACCAGGACTAGCGGACTCTACGAGCAGTACTTC. Translated: CASSTRTSGLYEQYF.

The CDR3 nucleotides read TGTGCCAGCAGTGGGGGAATCTGGCAGCCCCAGCATTTT. Its translation: CASSGGIWQPQHF. The J gene is TRBJ1-5, the V gene TRBV5-5; maybe TRBD1 (5 bases). Germline V gene sequence: CDR1 SGHKS, CDR2 YYEKEE (reference sequence). The CDR3 loop spans 13 amino acids. Trimming cost V 5 bases and J 7 bases, with 13 bases left between them.

The chain is built from TRBV18 and TRBJ2-7; 10 nucleotides align to TRBD1. From germline, CDR1 is KGHSH and CDR2 LQKENI. After removal of 3 bases from V and 2 bases from J, the junction contained 10 bases not matched to a gene. The length of the CDR3 is 17 residues. The CDR3 DNA is TGTGCCAGCTCACCTGGCACCGGGACAGGGGACACCTACGAGCAGTACTTC. Translated: CASSPGTGTGDTYEQYF.

This chain connects TRBV7-2 to TRBJ1-3; D gene unclear. Trimming removed 3 bases from V and 0 bases from J, with 15 bases in between. The CDR3 covers 17 residues. In germline, CDR1 is SGHTA, CDR2 FQGNSA. In DNA, the CDR3 is TGTGCCAGCAGCTTGAGCAGACTGCGAAGCTCTGGAAACACCATATATTTT. Its protein product is CASSLSRLRSSGNTIYF.

The chain is built from TRBV11-2 and TRBJ1-6; D may be TRBD1 (5 bases). The CDR3 has 13 amino acids. Looked up from germline, CDR1 is SGHAT and CDR2 is FQNNGV. V lost 6 bases and J 9 bases, leaving 12 bases between the germline ends. This CDR3 is CASRTTGVSPLHF. The CDR3 DNA is TGTGCCAGCAGAACCACAGGAGTTTCACCCCTCCACTTT.

The J gene is TRBJ2-7, the V gene TRBV19; 7 bases align to TRBD1. With 5 bases clipped from V and 5 bases from J, the junction kept 6 bases outside the gene matches. This CDR3 has 13 amino acids. Germline V gene sequence: CDR1 LNHDA, CDR2 SQIVND (reference sequence). This chain's CDR3 is CASSATGPHEQYF. The CDR3, as DNA: TGTGCCAGTAGTGCGACAGGGCCGCACGAGCAGTACTTC.

In regard to this clone: This may come from a read error, since a much larger clone is one base off. The J gene is TRBJ1-1, the V gene TRBV7-3; D is possibly TRBD1 (6 bases). This CDR3 is 13 amino acids long. Germline CDR1 is SGHTA and CDR2 is FQGTGA. The ends were cut back, 4 bases at V and 1 base at J, with 7 bases in the middle. In DNA form, the CDR3 reads TGTGCCAGCAGCTGGGACAAGAACACTGAAGCTTTCTTT. It is translated as CASSWDKNTEAFF.

This clone was seen a few times. This sequence joins TRBV10-3 and TRBJ2-7, with 11 bases that match TRBD2. Germline V gives CDR1 ENHRY, CDR2 SYGVKD. Germline trimming cut 6 bases from V and 0 bases from J; bases unmatched to any gene: 4. The CDR3 has 15 residues. CDR3 sequence reads: CAIRATSGASYEQYF. CDR3 nucleotide sequence: TGTGCCATCAGGGCGACTAGCGGGGCCTCCTACGAGCAGTACTTC.

The chain combines TRBV28 with TRBJ2-5; perhaps TRBD1 as D (6 bases). V lost 7 bases and J 5 bases, leaving 26 bases between the germline ends. Germline CDR1 MDHEN, CDR2 SYDVKM. The CDR3 sequence is 17 residues long. This CDR3 is CASNQPSGVGSSETQYF. CDR3 sequence (DNA): TGTGCCAGCAACCAACCATCAGGGGTTGGTAGCTCGGAGACCCAGTACTTC.

This clone was seen a few times. J is TRBJ2-7 and V is TRBV14; 9 nucleotides align to TRBD2. This CDR3 is built from 16 residues. J gave up 12 bases and V 1 base, and 16 bases lay outside the gene matches. Germline-derived CDR1 and CDR2 are SGHDN and FVKESK. The CDR3 spells CASSQGFGAGGPGTYF. In nucleotides, the CDR3 is TGTGCCAGCAGCCAAGGATTCGGCGCGGGAGGGCCAGGGACGTACTTC.